The present TCR beta chain was sequenced within a study of Ad26.COV2.S vaccination and SARS-CoV-2 variants. Whole-study findings and limits: Measurement of non-spike TCR breadth gave similar results in vaccine and placebo recipients. Measurements of TCR breadth and depth may have given underestimates of the total T cell responses.

The CDR3 consists of 16 residues. Germline values: CDR1 LGHNA, CDR2 YNFKEQ. V lost 4 bases, J lost 2 bases, and 10 bases stayed unmatched. Some clones are missing from TCRdb's copy, which holds only in-frame ones; the method was immunoSEQ multiplex PCR. This repertoire shows 440,000 or so clones, 90% found once; its top ten account for around 4.5%. Of note for this clone: Its antigen is as yet unknown.

The sample's treatment: 15 to 20 received Ad26.COV2.S at low or high dose, single or two shots; about 5 received placebo; per-sample allocation not given. At day 63 after the first vaccine or placebo injection, samples were drawn. Boston hosted the donor, who was an adult aged 18-55 years. The material sequenced was peripheral blood, taken in a trial of Ad26.COV2.S vaccine versus placebo. This clonotype was sampled from a person between 18 and 59 years old who received the Ad26.COV2.S COVID-19 vaccine or a placebo. V gene TRBV4-2 combines with J gene TRBJ2-5, with 7 bases that match TRBD1. CDR3 nucleotides: TGTGCCAGCAGCCGACATACCGGGACAGTACAAGAGACCCAGTACTTC. Its protein is CASSRHTGTVQETQYF.